Presented here are 5 T cell receptor beta chains from one specimen sequenced in a study of cytomegalovirus exposure and HLA in healthy donors. PCR involved 60 Vbeta and 13 Jbeta primers. TCRdb's copy holds only in-frame clones and misses some; the assay was immunoSEQ multiplex PCR. The table has fewer than 150,000 clones, roughly 71% seen once. Specimen: PBMCs. All receptors come from a woman between 50 and 59 years old in good health and CMV-seropositive.

The V and J genes are TRBV7-2 and TRBJ2-7, with a weak D call TRBD2 (5 bases). This CDR3 has 16 residues. Germline values: CDR1 SGHTA, CDR2 FQGNSA. Trimming removed 6 bases at V and 0 bases at J, with 18 bases between. The CDR3 nucleotides read TGTGCCAGCAGTCCCAGTTCGGGGTCTACCTCCTACGAGCAGTACTTC. Translating gives CASSPSSGSTSYEQYF.

The gene calls are TRBV29-1 and TRBJ2-5; the D is unclear. V was cut by 7 bases and J by 5 bases, with 17 bases left in between. Germline V lookup: CDR1 SQVTM, CDR2 ANQGSEA. The CDR3 has 13 amino acids. The CDR3 loop is CSARFGSRETQYF. Written as DNA, the CDR3 is TGCAGCGCCCGGTTCGGTAGCCGGGAGACCCAGTACTTC.

This rearrangement joins TRBV29-1 to TRBJ2-5; no clear D. CDR1 and CDR2 from the germline V gene are SQVTM and ANQGSEA. The V gene lost 2 bases and the J gene lost 4 bases, with 5 bases spanning the gap. This CDR3 region has 11 residues. The CDR3 coding sequence is TGCAGCGTTGAACCAGGAGAGACCCAGTACTTC. Translation: CSVEPGETQYF. Supplemented by reference TRBV29-1 and TRBJ2-5, the full variable domain reads SAVISQKPSRDICQRGTSLTIQCQVDSQVTMMFWYRQQPGQSLTLIATANQGSEATYESGFVIDKFPISRPNLTFSTLTVSNMSPEDSSIYLCSVEPGETQYFGPGTRLLVL.

This clone occurred once. J is TRBJ1-1 and V is TRBV6-5, with D perhaps TRBD1 (6 bases). Germline V gives CDR1 MNHEY, CDR2 SVGAGI. V lost 10 bases and J 12 bases, leaving 21 bases between the germline ends. The CDR3 totals 12 residues. The CDR3 protein is CATGNQGPLTFF. DNA for the CDR3: TGTGCCACCGGTAATCAGGGGCCGTTAACTTTCTTT.

This clone was seen only once. V usage is TRBV4-2 and J usage is TRBJ2-1; 12 nucleotides agree with TRBD2. The CDR3 contains 16 residues. With V trimmed by 4 bases and J by 8 bases, 9 bases remained unmatched. The V gene's germline CDR1 is LGHNA and CDR2 YNFKEQ. The chain's CDR3 is CASSPSRLAGEYEQFF. In nucleotides, the CDR3 is TGTGCCAGCAGCCCAAGCCGACTAGCGGGGGAGTATGAGCAGTTCTTC.